This TCR beta chain was identified during a study of blood T cell repertoires in COVID-19. About the study: Donors in the United States, Italy and Spain gave samples during acute or convalescent COVID-19.

J gave up 2 bases and V 7 bases, and 7 bases lay outside the gene matches. Germline-derived CDR1 and CDR2 are SNHLY and FYNNEI. CDR3 length equals 15 residues. Profiling relied on immunoSEQ multiplex PCR, and the TCRdb table lists in-frame clones only, not all of them. Of 270,000 or so clones in the sample, about 81% were seen once. The V gene is TRBV2, the J gene TRBJ2-1; TRBD1 matches 8 bases. Sequenced: peripheral blood. This sequence originates from a human donor with COVID-19, enrolled during active disease. The donor label of this sample is uncertain. The CDR3 reads CASMDPTGAYNEQFF. CDR3 sequence (DNA): TGTGCCAGCATGGATCCGACAGGGGCCTACAATGAGCAGTTCTTC.